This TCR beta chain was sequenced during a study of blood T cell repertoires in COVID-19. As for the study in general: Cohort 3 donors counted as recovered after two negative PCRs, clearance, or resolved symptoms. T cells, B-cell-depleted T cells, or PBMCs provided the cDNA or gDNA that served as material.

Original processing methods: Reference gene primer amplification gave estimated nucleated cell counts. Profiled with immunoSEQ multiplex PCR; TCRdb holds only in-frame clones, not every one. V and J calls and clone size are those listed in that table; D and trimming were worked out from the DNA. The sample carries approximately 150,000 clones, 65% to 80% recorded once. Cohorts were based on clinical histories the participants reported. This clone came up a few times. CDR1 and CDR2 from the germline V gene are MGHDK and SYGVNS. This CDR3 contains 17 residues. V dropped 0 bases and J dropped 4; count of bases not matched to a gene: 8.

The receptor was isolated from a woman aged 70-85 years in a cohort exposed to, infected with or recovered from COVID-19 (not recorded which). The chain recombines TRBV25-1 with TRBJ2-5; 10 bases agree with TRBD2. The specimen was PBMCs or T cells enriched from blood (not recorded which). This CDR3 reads CASSEYPGLAGAETQYF. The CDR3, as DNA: TGTGCCAGCAGTGAATATCCCGGGCTAGCGGGAGCAGAGACCCAGTACTTC.